This TCR beta chain was recorded in a study of T cells in Graves' hyperthyroidism and ophthalmopathy. This clonotype came up a few times. Antigen unknown. Study-level points and caveats: A model built on 13 V-J features separated ophthalmopathy from stable hyperthyroidism.

From germline, CDR1 is MGHRA and CDR2 YSYEKL. Trimming took 4 bases from V and 0 from J; bases not matched to a gene: 6. The CDR3 is made up of 16 amino acids. Diagnosing involved the use of clinical symptoms, serum thyroxine and TRAb, thyroid ultrasound and orbital computed tomography. RNA transcripts yielded amplified TCR beta CDR3 regions. Primed by the HTBI set, a first-round RT-PCR was run on the TCR CDR3. TCRdb processed the multiplex PCR reads anew with MiXCR; each CDR3 protein has one entry. This sample has 350,000 to 400,000 distinct CDR3 sequences, with under 20% found just once. The specimen sequenced was blood. V gene TRBV4-1 combines with J gene TRBJ1-3, with 7 bases fitting TRBD1. This TCR came from a woman under 30 with Graves' hyperthyroidism. The CDR3 DNA reads as TGCGCCAGCAGCCCCGGGACAGTCAGCTCTGGAAACACCATATATTTT. It is translated as CASSPGTVSSGNTIYF.